This T cell receptor (beta chain) emerged from a study of blood T cell repertoires in COVID-19. Study information: In each case, the material was cDNA or gDNA derived from T cells, B-cell-depleted T cells, or PBMCs.

Trimming shortened V by 6 bases and J by 8 bases, and 13 bases separated the two germline ends. The germline gives CDR1 MNHEY, CDR2 SVGAGI. The CDR3 has 12 residues. The data were produced by immunoSEQ multiplex PCR, yet TCRdb's version contains in-frame clones alone and is incomplete. The sample holds roughly 260,000 clones, 83% seen once. This receptor was obtained from a woman aged 40 to 49 who had been exposed to COVID-19. The sequenced material came from PBMCs or T cells enriched from blood (not recorded which). The chain combines TRBV6-5 with TRBJ1-2; D unclear. CDR3 sequence: CASSQYNLGYTF. The CDR3 nucleotides are TGTGCCAGCAGCCAATACAATCTGGGCTACACCTTC.